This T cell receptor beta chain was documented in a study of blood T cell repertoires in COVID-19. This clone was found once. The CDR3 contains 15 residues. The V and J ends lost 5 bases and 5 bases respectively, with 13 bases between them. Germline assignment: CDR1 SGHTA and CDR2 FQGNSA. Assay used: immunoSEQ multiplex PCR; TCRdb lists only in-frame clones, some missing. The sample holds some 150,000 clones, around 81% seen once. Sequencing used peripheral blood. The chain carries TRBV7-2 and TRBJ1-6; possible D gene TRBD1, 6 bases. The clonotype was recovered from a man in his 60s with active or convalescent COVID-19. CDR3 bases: TGTGCCAGCAGCCCGGGGGGGCCGAATAATTCACCCCTCCACTTT. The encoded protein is CASSPGGPNNSPLHF. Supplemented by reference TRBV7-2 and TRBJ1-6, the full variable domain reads GAGVSQSPSNKVTEKGKDVELRCDPISGHTALYWYRQSLGQGLEFLIYFQGNSAPDKSGLPSDRFSAERTGGSVSTLTIQRTQQEDSAVYLCASSPGGPNNSPLHFGNGTRLTVT.